The 7 T cell receptor beta chains below were found in one sample sequenced in a study of blood T cell repertoires in COVID-19. The method was immunoSEQ multiplex PCR; TCRdb's version includes in-frame clones alone and lacks a portion of them. In the table there are about 70,000 clones, approximately 90% of which are singletons. The sequencing sample was made of peripheral blood. The receptors come from a human donor in a cohort sampled during active COVID-19.

The chain couples TRBV18 to TRBJ2-7; the D is unclear. Trimming removed 5 bases from V and 5 bases from J, with 7 bases in between. Germline-derived CDR1 and CDR2 are KGHSH and LQKENI. This CDR3 comprises 11 residues. The CDR3 reads CASSTENEQYF. As DNA, the CDR3 is TGTGCCAGCTCAACGGAGAACGAGCAGTACTTC.

The chain uses TRBV28 and TRBJ1-4; the D gene is possibly TRBD1 (5 bases). CDR1 is MDHEN and CDR2 is SYDVKM in the germline V gene. Deletions cut 8 bases from V and 3 bases from J, with 13 bases between. This CDR3 comprises 14 residues. CDR3 in amino acids: CASGPGGANEKLFF. CDR3 coding DNA: TGTGCCAGCGGTCCCGGGGGTGCTAATGAAAAACTGTTTTTT.

The chain combines TRBV10-3 with TRBJ2-3; 7 nucleotides match TRBD2. Looked up from germline, CDR1 is ENHRY and CDR2 is SYGVKD. V lost 0 bases, J lost 2 bases, and 5 bases stayed unmatched. The CDR3 totals 16 residues. The CDR3 nucleotides read TGTGCCATCAGTGAGTCGCGGGGGAGGAACACAGATACGCAGTATTTT. This translates into CAISESRGRNTDTQYF.

This chain uses TRBV9 with TRBJ2-3; 8 bases line up with TRBD2. Germline CDR1 reads SGDLS; CDR2 reads YYNGEE. The CDR3 sequence is 15 residues long. V was clipped by 3 bases and J by 3 bases; unmatched bases: 6. CDR3 sequence reads: CASSASGSGTDTQYF. For the CDR3, the DNA is TGTGCCAGCAGCGCGAGCGGGAGTGGTACAGATACGCAGTATTTT. Filled out from reference TRBV9 and TRBJ2-3, the complete variable domain reads DSGVTQTPKHLITATGQRVTLRCSPRSGDLSVYWYQQSLDQGLQFLIQYYNGEERAKGNILERFSAQQFPDLHSELNLSSLELGDSALYFCASSASGSGTDTQYFGPGTRLTVL.

The chain links TRBV11-2 to TRBJ2-7; 11 bases map to TRBD2. The CDR3 covers 15 residues. The germline CDR1 and CDR2 sequences are SGHAT and FQNNGV. V lost 3 bases, J lost 4 bases, and 5 bases stayed unmatched. The CDR3 reads CASSLGLAEAYEQYF. The CDR3 bases are TGTGCCAGCAGCTTGGGACTAGCGGAAGCATACGAGCAGTACTTC.

V is TRBV6-6 and J is TRBJ2-1; D remains ambiguous. CDR3 size: 11 residues. Trimming cost V 5 bases and J 5 bases, with 4 bases left between them. Germline assignment: CDR1 MNHNY and CDR2 SVGAGI (reference sequence). CDR3 DNA sequence: TGTGCCAGCAGTCCCAACAATGAGCAGTTCTTC. Its protein product is CASSPNNEQFF.

The V and J genes are TRBV2 and TRBJ1-3; D is uncertain. This CDR3 has 16 amino acids. The V and J ends lost 6 bases and 0 bases respectively, with 15 bases between them. Germline CDR1 is SNHLY and CDR2 is FYNNEI. The CDR3 spells CASSPTHPTSGNTIYF. CDR3 nucleotide sequence: TGTGCCAGCAGCCCTACCCATCCTACCTCTGGAAACACCATATATTTT.